The clone carrying this TCR beta chain was observed many times. The antigen remains undetermined. The sample belongs to a study of neurological immune-mediated disorders. Study-level points and caveats: Sharing of CDR3 amino acid sequences among expanded clones across subjects was absent, suggesting private repertoires in all groups.

A blood bank in Maryland, USA, provided the volunteers who served as healthy controls. The unsorted libraries were prepared from 2 million PBMCs (stored at -80 C). The cDNA was synthesized by means of template-switch 5'RACE, which was carried out with 10-nucleotide random UMIs. TCRdb redid the calling of the 5' RACE reads with MiXCR, one entry per CDR3 protein. This sample has over 65,000 distinct CDR3 sequences, with under 10% found just once. The CDR3 runs to 18 residues. V shed 0 bases, J shed 0 bases, and the junction held 9 bases outside the gene matches. Germline V gene data show CDR1 as SGHRS and CDR2 as YFSETQ.

The chain couples TRBV5-1 to TRBJ2-1, with 7 bases identical to TRBD2. The receptor was derived from a man between 50 and 59 years old in good health. The sequenced sample consisted of PBMCs. CDR3 in DNA: TGCGCCAGCAGCTTGGGCCCTAGCGGCTCCATCTCCTACAATGAGCAGTTCTTC. This translates into CASSLGPSGSISYNEQFF.